Shown below are 5 T cell receptor beta chains from a single sample sequenced in a study of T-cell memory formation after mild COVID-19 (dated by TCRdb to about 2021). Libraries came from 5' RACE. The sequencer listed for this sample is Illumina NovaSeq 6000. The public sequencing data were trimmed at Q25 with fastp and processed into clonotypes with MiXCR by TCRdb, which kept only in-frame beta chains. Duplicate CDR3 protein sequences are folded into a single record with the most common DNA and genes. The table for this sample lists hundreds of thousands of distinct CDR3 sequences; less than 20% of them were counted only once. The ten largest clones add up to over 20% of the sample. Sequences were obtained from PBMCs or a T cell subset sorted from them (not recorded which). These receptors all come from a young man who had mild COVID-19 (a few samples of this study predate the infection). The sample titles of this study are shuffled in the database, so cell type and time point are left out; the donor was told from shared clones.

The genes are TRBV7-2 and TRBJ2-5; the match to TRBD2 covers 9 bases. Germline trimming cut 7 bases from V and 7 bases from J; bases unmatched to any gene: 13. This CDR3 is 15 amino acids long. Germline V CDR1 and CDR2: SGHTA, FQGNSA. CDR3 sequence: CASTPGGGAGGTQYF. The CDR3 coding sequence is TGTGCCAGCACCCCTGGCGGGGGGGCCGGGGGGACCCAGTACTTC.

This clonotype was counted between two and nine times. The V call is TRBV20-1, the J call TRBJ1-5; D ambiguous. Germline loops: CDR1 DFQATT, CDR2 SNEGSKA (reference sequence). Trimming took 1 base from V and 3 from J, leaving 7 bases between them. The CDR3 is 13 amino acids. The CDR3 spells CSARAQINQPQHF. For the CDR3, the DNA is TGCAGTGCTAGAGCTCAAATCAATCAGCCCCAGCATTTT.

V gene TRBV6-1 combines with J gene TRBJ1-2; D is uncertain. CDR3 size: 12 residues. Trimming shortened V by 6 bases and J by 2 bases, and 7 bases separated the two germline ends. Looked up from germline, CDR1 is MNHNS and CDR2 is SASEGT. CDR3: CASRNPNYGYTF. As DNA, the CDR3 is TGTGCCAGCAGGAATCCAAACTATGGCTACACCTTC.

This clonotype was detected a few times. The genes are TRBV6-2 or TRBV6-3 and TRBJ1-4, with 7 bases identical to TRBD1. The trim removed 4 bases at V and 8 bases at J, leaving 10 bases unmatched. CDR1 is MNHEY, CDR2 SVGEGT, per germline. The length of the CDR3 is 15 residues. The CDR3 sequence: CASSFGTAVQEKLFF. In DNA form, the CDR3 reads TGTGCCAGCAGTTTCGGGACAGCGGTACAAGAAAAACTGTTTTTT.

This chain uses TRBV6-1 with TRBJ1-5; D not certain. The CDR3 runs 12 residues. Germline CDR1 is MNHNS and CDR2 is SASEGT. The V end lost 4 bases, the J end lost 6 bases, and 7 bases lay between the germline ends. CDR3 DNA: TGTGCCAGCAGTGGAGCGAGTCAGCCCCAGCATTTT. Protein product: CASSGASQPQHF.